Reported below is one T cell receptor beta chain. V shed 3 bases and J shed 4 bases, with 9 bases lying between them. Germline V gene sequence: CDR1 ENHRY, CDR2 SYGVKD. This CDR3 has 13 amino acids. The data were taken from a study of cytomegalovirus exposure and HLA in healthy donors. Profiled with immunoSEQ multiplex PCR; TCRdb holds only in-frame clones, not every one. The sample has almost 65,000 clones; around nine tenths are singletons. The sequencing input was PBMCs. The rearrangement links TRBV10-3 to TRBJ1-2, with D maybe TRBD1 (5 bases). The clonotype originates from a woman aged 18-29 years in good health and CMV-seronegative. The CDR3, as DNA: TGTGCCATCAGTGACGATAGGGGCTATGGCTACACCTTC. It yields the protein CAISDDRGYGYTF.